This T cell receptor beta chain emerged from a study of cytomegalovirus exposure and HLA in healthy donors. This clone was found once. PCR primers comprised 60 Vbeta and 13 Jbeta primers. Using immunoSEQ multiplex PCR, the repertoire was profiled, and TCRdb retains in-frame clones only, with some absent. The sample contains roughly 120,000 clones, roughly 69% of which appear only once. This clonotype was sampled from a woman in her forties in good health and CMV-seropositive. Sequenced sample: PBMCs.

CDR3 coding DNA: TGTGCATCAGGGCGGGGCAGGGAAGAGACCCAGTACTTC. Translation gives CASGRGREETQYF. The V call is TRBV10-3, the J call TRBJ2-5, with a tentative D call TRBD2 (6 bases). Germline V gene data show CDR1 as ENHRY and CDR2 as SYGVKD. The CDR3 has 13 residues.